This T cell receptor beta chain stems from a study of T cell responses to AZD1222 COVID-19 vaccine. The study's findings and limits: Sampled repertoires all dated from after the peak T cell response. The study reported that nearly half of spike-specific TCRs target unmutated variant regions.

Profiled with immunoSEQ multiplex PCR; TCRdb holds only in-frame clones, not every one. The table records 85,000 to 130,000 clones, 70% to 90% of them present only once. Of note for this clone: Its antigen is as yet unknown.

The CDR3 loop spans 14 amino acids. From germline, CDR1 is PRHDT and CDR2 FYEKMQ (reference sequence). Trimming stripped 8 bases from V and 1 base from J, with 12 bases between. This sample comprised peripheral blood, obtained on day 0 of AZD1222 vaccination. The receptor comes from an adult in good health. The chain carries TRBV13 and TRBJ1-5, with D tentatively TRBD1 (5 bases). The CDR3 coding sequence is TGTGCCAGCTCAAATAGGGACAGCAATCAGCCCCAGCATTTT. Translation gives CASSNRDSNQPQHF.